These 10 T cell receptor beta chains were all obtained from the same sample, sequenced in a study of blood T cell repertoires in COVID-19. Libraries were prepared by immunoSEQ multiplex PCR; TCRdb keeps only in-frame clonotypes and omits some of them. The sample includes under 300,000 clones, 83% of them seen just once. Sequenced input: peripheral blood. These receptor sequences come from a man in his sixties who had recovered from COVID-19.

The chain combines TRBV30 with TRBJ1-2; D unclear. This CDR3 is built from 15 residues. The V end was cut by 2 bases, the J end by 2 bases, with 15 bases between. CDR1 and CDR2 (germline): GTSNPN, SVGIG (reference sequence). CDR3 amino acids: CAWSPRQRENYGYTF. The CDR3 coding sequence is TGTGCCTGGAGTCCCCGTCAGAGGGAAAACTATGGCTACACCTTC. The whole variable domain, filled in from reference TRBV30 and TRBJ1-2, reads SQTIHQWPATLVQPVGSPLSLECTVEGTSNPNLYWYRQAAGRGLQLLFYSVGIGQISSEVPQNLSASRPQDRQFILSSKKLLLSDSGFYLCAWSPRQRENYGYTFGSGTRLTVV.

The count of this clone is one. The chain links TRBV6-5 to TRBJ2-1, with 11 bases identical to TRBD1. V shed 4 bases, J shed 9 bases, and the junction held 5 bases outside the gene matches. CDR3 size: 14 residues. Per germline, CDR1 MNHEY and CDR2 SVGAGI. The chain's CDR3 is CASSSRTGGLEQFF. The CDR3 DNA follows: TGTGCCAGCAGTTCGCGGACAGGGGGCCTTGAGCAGTTCTTC.

The V gene is TRBV5-4, the J gene TRBJ2-5; D perhaps matches TRBD2 (7 bases). The V and J ends lost 0 bases and 4 bases respectively, with 10 bases between them. Looked up from germline, CDR1 is SGHNT and CDR2 is YYREEE (reference sequence). The CDR3 is 14 residues long. The CDR3: CASSLGGGRETQYF. The CDR3 region has the DNA TGTGCCAGCAGCTTGGGGGGGGGCCGAGAGACCCAGTACTTC.

A word on this clone: This sample also contains other DNA sequences that code for the same CDR3. The rearrangement uses TRBV5-1 and TRBJ2-3, with 14 nucleotides matching TRBD2. Unmatched junction bases numbered 3, after V lost 4 bases and J lost 2 bases. Germline CDR1 and CDR2: SGHRS and YFSETQ. CDR3 size: 16 residues. The CDR3 DNA is TGCGCCAGCAGCCTGGGACTAGCGGGGGTCACAGATACGCAGTATTTT. It codes for CASSLGLAGVTDTQYF.

This clone was counted a single time. Within the sample, other DNA sequences also encode this same CDR3. This chain connects TRBV29-1 to TRBJ1-1; possibly TRBD1 for D (5 bases). The CDR3 spans 13 residues. Germline V gene lookup returns CDR1 SQVTM and CDR2 ANQGSEA. V lost 3 bases and J lost 0, with 8 bases in between. Here the CDR3 DNA reads TGCAGCGTTGAGAGACAGCTGAACACTGAAGCTTTCTTT. Protein product: CSVERQLNTEAFF.

The V gene is TRBV5-5, the J gene TRBJ2-3, with D possibly matching TRBD2 (5 bases). Deletions cut 0 bases from V and 4 bases from J, with 21 bases between. Germline CDR1 is SGHKS and CDR2 is YYEKEE (reference sequence). This CDR3 has 18 amino acids. CDR3 sequence: CASSLGGVRAVAADTQYF. The CDR3 DNA reads as TGTGCCAGCAGCTTGGGGGGAGTCAGAGCGGTGGCCGCAGATACGCAGTATTTT.

The chain recombines TRBV5-6 with TRBJ2-4; TRBD2 matches at 9 bases. The CDR3 runs 18 residues. Germline V lookup: CDR1 SGHDT, CDR2 YYEEEE. The junction had 11 bases not matched to a gene; V was cut back by 4 bases and J by 0 bases. CDR3 amino acids: CASSPRTSVGLAKNIQYF. In DNA form, the CDR3 reads TGTGCCAGCAGCCCCAGGACTAGCGTGGGACTAGCCAAAAACATTCAGTACTTC.

This chain connects TRBV7-9 to TRBJ1-6, with D maybe TRBD1 (5 bases). Trimming pared 3 bases from V and 9 bases from J, leaving 6 bases between. The CDR3 totals 12 residues. CDR1 is SEHNR, CDR2 FQNEAQ, per germline (reference sequence). Here the CDR3 DNA reads TGTGCCAGCAGCTTTCAGGGTTCACCCCTCCACTTT. As protein: CASSFQGSPLHF.

The V and J genes are TRBV6-6 and TRBJ2-2; D call uncertain. The V end was cut by 0 bases, the J end by 2 bases, with 4 bases between. The CDR3 has 14 amino acids. Per the germline V gene, CDR1 is MNHNY and CDR2 is SVGAGI (reference sequence). CDR3 loop: CASSYSSNTGELFF. CDR3 coding DNA: TGTGCCAGCAGTTACTCGAGTAACACCGGGGAGCTGTTTTTT.

The genes are TRBV3-1 (or the pseudogene TRBV3-2) and TRBJ2-2; 12 positions match TRBD2. Germline CDR1 and CDR2: LGHDT and YNNKEL (reference sequence). V shed 1 base, J shed 2 bases, and the junction held 5 bases outside the gene matches. CDR3 size: 18 residues. The DNA of the CDR3 is TGTGCCAGCAGCCAAGGATCTAGCGGGAGGGTAAACACCGGGGAGCTGTTTTTT. The encoded protein is CASSQGSSGRVNTGELFF.